Described below is a single T cell receptor (beta chain) sequence and its context. As yet, its antigen is unknown. A much larger clone lies one base from this, so it may be a read error. Lacking the conserved final phenylalanine or tryptophan, this CDR3 likely reflects a read error. The data were taken from a study of T cells in Graves' hyperthyroidism and ophthalmopathy. Amplified TCR beta CDR3 regions derived from RNA transcripts. HTBI primers were employed in a first-round RT-PCR of the TCR CDR3. TCRdb passed the multiplex PCR reads through MiXCR, listing each CDR3 protein once. The table shows approximately 300,000 distinct CDR3 sequences, with approximately 15% occurring only once. Study findings and constraints: By a 13 V-J model, ophthalmopathy was set apart from stable hyperthyroidism.

V lost 5 bases and J 7 bases, leaving 12 bases between the germline ends. CDR3 size: 14 residues. Per the germline V gene, CDR1 is SGHTA and CDR2 is FQGTGA. The J gene is TRBJ1-6, the V gene TRBV7-3; maybe TRBD1 (6 bases). The receptor was isolated from a man younger than 45 with Graves' hyperthyroidism. The sample was blood. The CDR3 here is CASSPGEWNSPLHL. The DNA of the CDR3 is TGTGCCAGCAGCCCAGGGGAGTGGAATTCACCCCTCCACCTT.